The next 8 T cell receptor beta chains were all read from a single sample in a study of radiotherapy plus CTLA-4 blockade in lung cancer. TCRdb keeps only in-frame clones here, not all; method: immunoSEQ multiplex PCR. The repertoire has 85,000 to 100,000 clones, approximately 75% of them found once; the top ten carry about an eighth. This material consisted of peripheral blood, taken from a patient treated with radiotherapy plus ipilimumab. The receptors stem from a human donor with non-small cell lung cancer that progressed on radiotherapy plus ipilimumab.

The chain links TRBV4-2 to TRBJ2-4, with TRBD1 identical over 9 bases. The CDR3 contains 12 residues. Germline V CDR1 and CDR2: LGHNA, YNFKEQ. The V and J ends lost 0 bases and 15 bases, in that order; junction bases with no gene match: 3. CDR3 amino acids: CASSQEGTGRYF. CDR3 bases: TGTGCCAGCAGCCAAGAAGGGACAGGGAGGTACTTC.

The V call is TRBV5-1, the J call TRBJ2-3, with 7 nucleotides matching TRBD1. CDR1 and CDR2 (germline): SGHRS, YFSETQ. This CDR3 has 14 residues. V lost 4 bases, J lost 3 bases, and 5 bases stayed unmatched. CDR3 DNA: TGCGCCAGCAGCACCGGGACAGTTACAGATACGCAGTATTTT. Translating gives CASSTGTVTDTQYF.

CDR3 sequence reads: CASSPPGTVLYEQYF. The CDR3, as DNA: TGTGCCAGCAGTCCACCGGGGACGGTCCTCTACGAGCAGTACTTC. The chain recombines TRBV28 with TRBJ2-7, with D tentatively TRBD1 or TRBD2 (5 bases each). With 5 bases removed from V and 3 bases from J, the gap between germline ends came to 17 bases. The CDR3 is 15 amino acids. Germline V gene data show CDR1 as MDHEN and CDR2 as SYDVKM.

As DNA, the CDR3 is TGTGCCAGCAGCCTGGACAGGGGTTATGGTCAGCCCCAGCATTTT. Its protein is CASSLDRGYGQPQHF. V gene TRBV28 combines with J gene TRBJ1-5; 9 nucleotides match TRBD1. V gave up 6 bases and J gave up 6 bases; unmatched junction bases: 9. This CDR3 region has 15 residues. Germline CDR1 is MDHEN and CDR2 is SYDVKM.

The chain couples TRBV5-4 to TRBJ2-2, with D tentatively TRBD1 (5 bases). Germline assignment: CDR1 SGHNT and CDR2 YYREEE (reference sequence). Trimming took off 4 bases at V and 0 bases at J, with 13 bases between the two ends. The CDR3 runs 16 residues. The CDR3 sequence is CASSPGSRANTGELFF. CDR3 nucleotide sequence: TGTGCCAGCAGCCCTGGGTCCAGGGCGAACACCGGGGAGCTGTTTTTT.

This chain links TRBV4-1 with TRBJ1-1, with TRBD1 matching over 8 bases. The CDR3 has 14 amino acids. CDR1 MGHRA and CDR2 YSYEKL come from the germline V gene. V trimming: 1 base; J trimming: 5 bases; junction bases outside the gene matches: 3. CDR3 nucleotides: TGCGCCAGCAGCCAAGTCCACAGGGGGACTGAAGCTTTCTTT. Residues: CASSQVHRGTEAFF.

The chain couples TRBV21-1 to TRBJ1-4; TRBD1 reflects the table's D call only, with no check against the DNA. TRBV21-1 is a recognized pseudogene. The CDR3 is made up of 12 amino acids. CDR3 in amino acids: CATQGDRGRLFF. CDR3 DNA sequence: TGTGCCACGCAGGGGGACAGGGGAAGACTGTTTTTT.

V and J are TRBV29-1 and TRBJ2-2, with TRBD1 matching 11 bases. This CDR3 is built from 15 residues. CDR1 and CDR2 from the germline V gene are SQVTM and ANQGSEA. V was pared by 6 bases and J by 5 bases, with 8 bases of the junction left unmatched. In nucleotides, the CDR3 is TGCAGCGTCGTACGCGGGACAGGGGGGACCGGGGAGCTGTTTTTT. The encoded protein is CSVVRGTGGTGELFF.